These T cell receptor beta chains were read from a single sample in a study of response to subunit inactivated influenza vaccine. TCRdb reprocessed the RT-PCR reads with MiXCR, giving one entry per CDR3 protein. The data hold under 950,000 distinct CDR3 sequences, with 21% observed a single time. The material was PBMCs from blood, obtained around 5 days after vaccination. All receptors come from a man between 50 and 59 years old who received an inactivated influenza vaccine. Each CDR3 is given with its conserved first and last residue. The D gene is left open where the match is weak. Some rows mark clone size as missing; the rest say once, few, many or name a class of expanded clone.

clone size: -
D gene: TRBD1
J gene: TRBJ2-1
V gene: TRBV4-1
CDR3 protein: CASSQVGDSYNEQFF
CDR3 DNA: TGCGCCAGCAGCCAAGTTGGGGACAGTTACAATGAGCAGTTCTTC

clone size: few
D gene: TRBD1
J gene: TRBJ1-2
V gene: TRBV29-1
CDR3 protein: CSVLPGQGHGYTF
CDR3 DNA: TGCAGCGTTCTACCGGGACAGGGACATGGCTACACCTTC

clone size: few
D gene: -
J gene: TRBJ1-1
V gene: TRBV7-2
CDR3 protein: CASSLGPREVNTEAFF
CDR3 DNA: TGTGCCAGCAGCTTAGGGCCCAGGGAGGTGAACACTGAAGCTTTCTTT

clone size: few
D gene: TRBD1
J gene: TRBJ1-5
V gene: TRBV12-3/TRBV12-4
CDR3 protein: CASSFGTGGYQPQHF
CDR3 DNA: TGTGCCAGCAGTTTCGGGACAGGGGGATATCAGCCCCAGCATTTT

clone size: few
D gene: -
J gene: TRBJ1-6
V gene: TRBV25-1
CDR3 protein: CASSERALNSPLHF
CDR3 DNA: TGTGCCAGCAGTGAAAGGGCCCTTAATTCACCCCTCCACTTT

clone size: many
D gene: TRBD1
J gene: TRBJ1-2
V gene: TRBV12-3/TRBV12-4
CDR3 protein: CASSSGLVTGFYGYTF
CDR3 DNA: TGTGCCAGCAGTTCTGGGCTGGTGACAGGGTTCTATGGCTACACCTTC

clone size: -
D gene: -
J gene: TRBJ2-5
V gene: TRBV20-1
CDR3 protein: CSARLKGTQYF
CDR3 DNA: TGCAGTGCTAGATTAAAGGGGACCCAGTACTTC

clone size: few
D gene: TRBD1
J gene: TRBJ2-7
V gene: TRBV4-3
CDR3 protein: CASSQEEGQGHEQYF
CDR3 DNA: TGCGCCAGCAGCCAAGAGGAGGGACAGGGCCACGAGCAGTACTTC

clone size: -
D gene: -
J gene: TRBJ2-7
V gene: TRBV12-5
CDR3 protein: CASGLVWWSYEQYF
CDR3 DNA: TGTGCTAGTGGTTTGGTATGGTGGAGCTACGAGCAGTACTTC

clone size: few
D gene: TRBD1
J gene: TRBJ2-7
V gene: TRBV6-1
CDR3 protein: CASPRGSSYEQYF
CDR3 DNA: TGTGCCAGCCCCAGGGGGTCCTCCTACGAGCAGTACTTC

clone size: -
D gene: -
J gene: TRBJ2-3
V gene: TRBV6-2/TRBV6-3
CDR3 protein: CASRPPGGTDTQYF
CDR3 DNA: TGTGCCAGCAGACCTCCGGGGGGCACAGATACGCAGTATTTT

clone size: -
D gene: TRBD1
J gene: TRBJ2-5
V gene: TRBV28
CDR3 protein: CASSPARTGGWKTQYF
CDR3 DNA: TGTGCCAGCAGTCCCGCCCGGACAGGGGGTTGGAAGACCCAGTACTTC

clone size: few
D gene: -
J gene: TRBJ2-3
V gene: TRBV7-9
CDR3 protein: CASSSLTSTDTQYF
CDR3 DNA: TGTGCCAGCAGCTCCCTAACTAGCACAGATACGCAGTATTTT

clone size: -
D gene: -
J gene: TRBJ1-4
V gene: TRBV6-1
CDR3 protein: CASSEQVYEKLFF
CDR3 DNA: TGTGCCAGCAGTGAGCAGGTGTACGAAAAACTGTTTTTT

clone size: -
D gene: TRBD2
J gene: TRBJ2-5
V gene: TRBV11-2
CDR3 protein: CASSLRRGGTRSHQETQYF
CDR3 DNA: TGTGCCAGCAGCTTAAGGCGGGGGGGAACTCGCTCACACCAAGAGACCCAGTACTTC

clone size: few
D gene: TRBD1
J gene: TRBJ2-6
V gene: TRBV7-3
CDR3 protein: CASSRDRSGANVLTF
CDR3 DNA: TGTGCCAGCAGCCGGGACAGGTCTGGGGCCAACGTCCTGACTTTC

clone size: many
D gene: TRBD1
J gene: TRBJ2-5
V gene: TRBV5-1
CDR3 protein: CASSSRGETQYF
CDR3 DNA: TGTGCCAGCAGCTCCAGGGGGGAGACCCAGTACTTC

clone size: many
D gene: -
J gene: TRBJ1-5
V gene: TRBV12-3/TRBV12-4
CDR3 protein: CASSLTAGSNQPQHF
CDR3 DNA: TGTGCCAGCAGTCTAACCGCCGGTAGCAATCAGCCCCAGCATTTT

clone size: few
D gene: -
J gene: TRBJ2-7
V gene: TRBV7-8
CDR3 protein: CASSLARSDSATAYEQYF
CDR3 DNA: TGTGCCAGCAGCTTAGCAAGAAGTGACAGCGCTACAGCCTACGAGCAGTACTTC

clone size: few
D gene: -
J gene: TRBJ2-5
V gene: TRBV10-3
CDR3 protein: CAISESGAGETQYF
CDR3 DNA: TGTGCCATCAGTGAGTCGGGAGCAGGGGAGACCCAGTACTTC

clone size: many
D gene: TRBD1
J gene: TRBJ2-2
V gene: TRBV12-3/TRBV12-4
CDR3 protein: CASRENRGPGELFF
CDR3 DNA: TGTGCCAGCAGAGAAAACAGGGGGCCCGGGGAGCTGTTTTTT

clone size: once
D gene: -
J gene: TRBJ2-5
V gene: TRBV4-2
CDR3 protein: CASSQERGEETQYF
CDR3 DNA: TGTGCCAGCAGCCAAGAACGAGGGGAAGAGACCCAGTACTTC

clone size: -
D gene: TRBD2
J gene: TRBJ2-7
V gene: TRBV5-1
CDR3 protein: CASKRMLAGGSDEQYF
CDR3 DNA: TGCGCCAGCAAAAGGATGTTAGCGGGAGGTAGCGACGAGCAGTACTTC

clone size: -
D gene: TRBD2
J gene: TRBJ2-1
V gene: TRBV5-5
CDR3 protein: CASSLGLAGLTGEFF
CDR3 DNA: TGTGCCAGCAGCCTCGGACTAGCGGGCCTAACGGGGGAGTTCTTC

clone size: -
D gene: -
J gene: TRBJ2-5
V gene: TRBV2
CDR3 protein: CASSVGVSGETQYF
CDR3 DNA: TGTGCCAGCAGTGTGGGAGTCTCCGGCGAGACCCAGTACTTC

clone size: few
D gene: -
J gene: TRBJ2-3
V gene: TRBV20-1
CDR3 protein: CSASTTGKLAKDTQYF
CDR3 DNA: TGCAGTGCTAGCACTACAGGGAAACTAGCTAAAGATACGCAGTATTTT

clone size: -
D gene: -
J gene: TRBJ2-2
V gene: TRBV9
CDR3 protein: CASSVEGMGTGELFF
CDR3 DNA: TGTGCCAGCAGCGTAGAAGGGATGGGCACCGGGGAGCTGTTTTTT

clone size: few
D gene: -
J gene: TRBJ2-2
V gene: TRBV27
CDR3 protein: CASSLRPHHTGELFF
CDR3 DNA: TGTGCCAGCAGTTTAAGGCCACATCACACCGGGGAGCTGTTTTTT

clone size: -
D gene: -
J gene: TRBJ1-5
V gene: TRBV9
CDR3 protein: CASTAGWASNQPQHF
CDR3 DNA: TGTGCCAGCACCGCTGGGTGGGCTAGCAATCAGCCCCAGCATTTT

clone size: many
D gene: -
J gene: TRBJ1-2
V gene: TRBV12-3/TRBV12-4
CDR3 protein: CASSSQGNYGYTF
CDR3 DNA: TGTGCCAGCAGCTCACAGGGAAACTATGGCTACACCTTC

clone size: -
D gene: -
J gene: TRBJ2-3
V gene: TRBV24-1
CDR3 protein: CATSVWNSDTQYF
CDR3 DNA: TGTGCCACCAGTGTTTGGAATTCAGATACGCAGTATTTT

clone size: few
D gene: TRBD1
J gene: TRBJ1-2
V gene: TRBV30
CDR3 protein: CAWETGAYGYTF
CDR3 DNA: TGTGCCTGGGAGACAGGGGCCTATGGCTACACCTTC

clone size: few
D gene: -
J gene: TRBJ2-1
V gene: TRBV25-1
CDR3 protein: CASSDRQWTYSYNEQFF
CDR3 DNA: TGTGCCAGCAGTGACCGACAGTGGACCTACTCCTACAATGAGCAGTTCTTC

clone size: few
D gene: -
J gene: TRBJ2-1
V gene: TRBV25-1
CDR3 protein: CASKTTSSSEQFF
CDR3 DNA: TGTGCCAGCAAGACGACTAGTTCCTCTGAGCAGTTCTTC

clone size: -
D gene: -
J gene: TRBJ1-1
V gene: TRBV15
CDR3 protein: CATSSLGGQGNTEAFF
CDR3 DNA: TGTGCCACCAGCAGCCTCGGGGGGCAGGGGAACACTGAAGCTTTCTTT

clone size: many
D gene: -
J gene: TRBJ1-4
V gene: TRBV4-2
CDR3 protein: CASSQDLEQVGDEKLFF
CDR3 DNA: TGTGCCAGCAGCCAAGATCTCGAACAGGTTGGAGATGAAAAACTGTTTTTT

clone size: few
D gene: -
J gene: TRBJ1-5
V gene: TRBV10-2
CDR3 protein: CASSEGLGRNQPQHF
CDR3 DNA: TGCGCCAGCAGTGAGGGACTCGGGCGCAATCAGCCCCAGCATTTT